A single sample gave rise to the 29 T cell receptor beta chains below, sequenced in a study of Graves' ophthalmopathy and Graves' hyperthyroidism. From RNA, the CDR3 regions of TCR beta chains were amplified and sequenced. HTBI primers served in a first-round RT-PCR, which a second-round multiplex PCR followed. One entry per CDR3 protein results from TCRdb running MiXCR on the multiplex PCR reads. This table has 600,000 to 700,000 distinct CDR3 sequences, about two fifths appearing once. The source material was peripheral blood. The source is an adult man with Graves' ophthalmopathy.

This clonotype showed up many times. The rearrangement links TRBV6-5 to TRBJ1-1; tentatively, D is TRBD1 (6 bases). Germline V lookup: CDR1 MNHEY, CDR2 SVGAGI. The germline V and J ends were trimmed by 7 bases and 7 bases, with 10 bases remaining between them. This CDR3 has 11 residues. The CDR3 nucleotides read TGTGCCAGCATCCAACAGGGTGAAGCTTTCTTT. Protein product: CASIQQGEAFF.

V usage is TRBV27 and J usage is TRBJ1-1; D not resolved. V lost 6 bases and J 8 bases, leaving 13 bases between the germline ends. CDR1 and CDR2 from the germline V gene are MNHEY and SMNVEV (reference sequence). The CDR3 loop spans 12 amino acids. This chain's CDR3 is CASSPLGKEAFF. DNA for the CDR3: TGTGCCAGCAGCCCCCTCGGGAAGGAAGCTTTCTTT.

This clonotype was detected many times. V and J are TRBV19 and TRBJ1-1; D is uncertain. The CDR3 contains 13 residues. The V gene lost 5 bases and the J gene lost 3 bases, with 10 bases spanning the gap. From germline, CDR1 is LNHDA and CDR2 SQIVND (reference sequence). CDR3 bases: TGTGCCAGTAGTCAACAGCGGGACACTGAAGCTTTCTTT. This gives the protein CASSQQRDTEAFF.

The rearrangement uses TRBV6-5 and TRBJ1-1, with D perhaps matching TRBD1 (5 bases). The ends were cut back, 7 bases at V and 11 bases at J, with 14 bases in the middle. The CDR3 extends over 11 amino acids. Germline V gene lookup returns CDR1 MNHEY and CDR2 SVGAGI. CDR3 sequence: CASKEGLQAFF. The CDR3, as DNA: TGTGCCAGCAAAGAGGGGCTCCAGGCTTTCTTT.

The chain has TRBV2 and TRBJ2-2; a possible D gene is TRBD1 (5 bases). Trimming shortened V by 7 bases and J by 4 bases, and 16 bases separated the two germline ends. Germline-derived CDR1 and CDR2 are SNHLY and FYNNEI. There are 15 residues in the CDR3. CDR3 sequence: CASNPGLRGTGELFF. CDR3 nucleotides: TGTGCCAGCAACCCAGGTCTTAGGGGCACCGGGGAGCTGTTTTTT.

DNA of the CDR3: TGCAGTGTTTCTAAACCGGACACCGAAAACACTGAAGCTTTCTTT. Encoded protein: CSVSKPDTENTEAFF. The chain links TRBV20-1 to TRBJ1-1; a weak D match, TRBD1 (5 bases). CDR1 and CDR2 from the germline V gene are DFQATT and SNEGSKA (reference sequence). CDR3 size: 15 residues. V lost 7 bases, J lost 2 bases, and 20 bases lay in between.

This clonotype was found many times. The rearrangement links TRBV29-1 to TRBJ1-3; 9 bases align to TRBD1. This CDR3 has 15 residues. Germline-derived CDR1 and CDR2 are SQVTM and ANQGSEA. V shed 5 bases, J shed 4 bases, and the junction held 9 bases outside the gene matches. CDR3 amino acids: CSVTGTGKTGNTIYF. Here the CDR3 DNA reads TGCAGCGTTACTGGGACAGGGAAAACAGGAAACACCATATATTTT. Supplemented by reference TRBV29-1 and TRBJ1-3, the full variable domain reads SAVISQKPSRDICQRGTSLTIQCQVDSQVTMMFWYRQQPGQSLTLIATANQGSEATYESGFVIDKFPISRPNLTFSTLTVSNMSPEDSSIYLCSVTGTGKTGNTIYFGEGSWLTVV.

The chain employs TRBV30 and TRBJ1-5, with TRBD1 as a possible D gene (5 bases). From germline, CDR1 is GTSNPN and CDR2 SVGIG (reference sequence). The CDR3 is made up of 14 amino acids. With 0 bases removed from V and 5 bases from J, the gap between germline ends came to 11 bases. The CDR3 nucleotides are TGTGCCTGGAGTGTACACGGGGGGGATCAGCCCCAGCATTTT. It yields the protein CAWSVHGGDQPQHF.

Many counts were recorded for this clonotype. The rearrangement joins TRBV2 to TRBJ1-5; 10 nucleotides match TRBD1. Per germline, CDR1 SNHLY and CDR2 FYNNEI. V shed 6 bases and J 4 bases; nucleotides not matched to a gene: 9. The CDR3 is 16 residues long. In DNA form, the CDR3 reads TGTGCCAGCAGGGGGGACAGGGGATATGAGAATCAGCCCCAGCATTTT. Its protein is CASRGDRGYENQPQHF. The variable domain in full, with the rest retrieved from reference TRBV2 and TRBJ1-5, is EPEVTQTPSHQVTQMGQEVILRCVPISNHLYFYWYRQILGQKVEFLVSFYNNEISEKSEIFDDQFSVERPDGSNFTLKIRSTKLEDSAMYFCASRGDRGYENQPQHFGDGTRLSIL.

At least ten counts were recorded for this clonotype. The chain employs TRBV7-2 and TRBJ1-1; D gene ambiguous. The CDR3 contains 14 residues. The V gene lost 3 bases and the J gene lost 0 bases, with 8 bases spanning the gap. CDR1 and CDR2 from the germline V gene are SGHTA and FQGNSA. Here the CDR3 reads CASSFAAMNTEAFF. The CDR3, as DNA: TGTGCCAGCAGCTTCGCGGCCATGAACACTGAAGCTTTCTTT.

This clonotype has at least ten counts. This chain uses TRBV7-6 with TRBJ1-1, with 9 bases fitting TRBD1. The ends lost 5 bases at V and 11 bases at J; junction bases unmatched: 9. CDR3 size: 13 residues. CDR1 SGHVS and CDR2 FNYEAQ come from the germline V gene. The CDR3 is CASSLIGDRAAFF. CDR3 DNA sequence: TGTGCCAGCAGCCTTATTGGGGACAGGGCGGCTTTCTTT.

This clonotype has ten or more counts. This chain joins TRBV5-1 and TRBJ2-7; 9 nucleotides align to TRBD1. The CDR3 covers 15 residues. The V gene end was trimmed by 4 bases and the J gene end by 3 bases; junction bases not matched to a gene: 8. Germline V gene sequence: CDR1 SGHRS, CDR2 YFSETQ. The CDR3 loop reads CASSLYRGPDYEQYF. DNA of the CDR3: TGCGCCAGCAGCCTATACAGGGGGCCCGACTACGAGCAGTACTTC.

The sample holds many counts of this clonotype. This chain uses TRBV2 with TRBJ2-7; D ambiguous. Germline V gene data show CDR1 as SNHLY and CDR2 as FYNNEI. This CDR3 comprises 11 residues. Deletions cut 5 bases from V and 6 bases from J, with 8 bases between. In DNA, the CDR3 is TGTGCCAGCAGTTCAAATTCCGAGCAGTACTTC. Residues: CASSSNSEQYF.

The chain combines TRBV25-1 with TRBJ1-2, with TRBD1 matching 7 bases. There are 13 residues in the CDR3. Germline CDR1 MGHDK, CDR2 SYGVNS. V was clipped by 7 bases and J by 0 bases; unmatched bases: 2. CDR3 region: CASTGQANYGYTF. The CDR3 DNA is TGTGCCAGCACCGGACAGGCTAACTATGGCTACACCTTC.

This chain joins TRBV6-1 and TRBJ1-1; no reliable D call. Between the trimmed V and J ends, which lost 7 bases and 1 base, there was a span of 10 bases. The length of the CDR3 is 13 residues. The germline gives CDR1 MNHNS, CDR2 SASEGT. CDR3 loop: CASNTQRNTEAFF. The CDR3 coding sequence is TGTGCCAGCAATACACAGAGGAACACTGAAGCTTTCTTT.

For this clonotype: At one end, the junction sequence differs from germline, possibly due to a read error. The chain carries TRBV29-1 and TRBJ1-1; a possible D gene is TRBD1 (5 bases). This CDR3 is 12 amino acids long. Germline CDR1 and CDR2: SQVTM and ANQGSEA. CDR3 DNA sequence: TGCAGCGCTTTGGGACGGAACACCGAAGCTTTCTTT. Protein sequence: CSALGRNTEAFF.

To note about this clonotype: Mismatch with germline at one junction end may stem from a read error. The chain recombines TRBV19 with TRBJ1-2; D perhaps matches TRBD1 (5 bases). The V gene's germline CDR1 is LNHDA and CDR2 SQIVND (reference sequence). The CDR3 runs 15 residues. The DNA for the CDR3 is TGTGCCAGTAGGAATCAGGGAGGGTTCGCTGATGGCTGCACCTTC. Translating it yields CASRNQGGFADGCTF.

The V and J genes are TRBV7-9 and TRBJ2-5; 12 nucleotides agree with TRBD2. Trimming removed 2 bases from V and 4 bases from J; junction bases left unmatched: 8. Germline V gene data show CDR1 as SEHNR and CDR2 as FQNEAQ (reference sequence). CDR3 length: 17 residues. CDR3 amino acids: CASSLQRLAGVGETQYF. For the CDR3, the DNA is TGTGCCAGCAGCTTACAAAGACTAGCGGGAGTGGGAGAGACCCAGTACTTC. Variable domain in full (rest from reference TRBV7-9 and TRBJ2-5): DTGVSQNPRHKITKRGQNVTFRCDPISEHNRLYWYRQTLGQGPEFLTYFQNEAQLEKSRLLSDRFSAERPKGSFSTLEIQRTEQGDSAMYLCASSLQRLAGVGETQYFGPGTRLLVL.

Concerning this clonotype itself: Since a much larger clone is just one base distant, this may be a read error. The chain joins TRBV10-2 to TRBJ1-2; D possibly corresponds to TRBD1 (5 bases). This CDR3 comprises 14 residues. V lost 3 bases and J 8 bases, leaving 16 bases between the germline ends. Germline V gene data show CDR1 as WSHSY and CDR2 as SAAADI. For the CDR3, the DNA is TGCGCCAGCAGTGATTTGGTGGGTACAGGAGGCTACACCTTC. The encoded protein is CASSDLVGTGGYTF.

This clonotype was found many times. The J gene is TRBJ2-6, the V gene TRBV7-9; D gene unclear. V gave up 0 bases and J gave up 2 bases, with 5 bases separating them. CDR3 length: 15 amino acids. Looked up from germline, CDR1 is SEHNR and CDR2 is FQNEAQ (reference sequence). The CDR3 sequence is CASSLALTGANVLTF. The CDR3 DNA reads as TGTGCCAGCAGCTTAGCCCTTACTGGGGCCAACGTCCTGACTTTC.

V gene TRBV25-1 combines with J gene TRBJ1-6; 7 nucleotides line up with TRBD1. The germline V gene encodes CDR1 MGHDK and CDR2 SYGVNS. There are 15 residues in the CDR3. The ends lost 3 bases at V and 10 bases at J; junction bases unmatched: 9. CDR3 DNA: TGTGCCAGCAGTGACGGGACAGCCGTTCTCTCACCCCTCCACTTT. This translates into CASSDGTAVLSPLHF. Using reference TRBV25-1 and TRBJ1-6 for the parts outside the CDR3, the full variable domain is EADIYQTPRYLVIGTGKKITLECSQTMGHDKMYWYQQDPGMELHLIHYSYGVNSTEKGDLSSESTVSRIRTEHFPLTLESARPSHTSQYLCASSDGTAVLSPLHFGNGTRLTVT.

The rearrangement links TRBV5-5 to TRBJ2-6, with a weak D call TRBD1 (6 bases). Germline V gene data show CDR1 as SGHKS and CDR2 as YYEKEE (reference sequence). V shed 3 bases and J shed 4 bases, with 20 bases lying between them. There are 18 residues in the CDR3. The CDR3 reads CASSSAPGHFEGANVLTF. Here the CDR3 DNA reads TGTGCCAGCAGCTCTGCCCCGGGACATTTCGAGGGGGCCAACGTCCTGACTTTC.

This clonotype was observed at least ten times. The chain is built from TRBV24-1 and TRBJ1-4, with a possible D match to TRBD1 (6 bases). V was clipped by 3 bases and J by 8 bases, with 15 bases between them. The length of the CDR3 is 15 residues. Looked up from germline, CDR1 is KGHDR and CDR2 is SFDVKD. The CDR3 coding sequence is TGTGCCACCAGTGATAACAGGGAGTCTGGAGAAAAACTGTTTTTT. Translating gives CATSDNRESGEKLFF.

The chain uses TRBV2 and TRBJ2-5, with 10 nucleotides matching TRBD2. The CDR3 has 15 amino acids. Looked up from germline, CDR1 is SNHLY and CDR2 is FYNNEI. The V segment lost 8 bases and the J segment 1 base; nucleotides outside the gene matches: 7. CDR3 in amino acids: CASGASGGVQETQYF. The CDR3 DNA reads TGTGCCAGCGGCGCTAGCGGGGGAGTCCAAGAGACCCAGTACTTC. Looking up the rest from reference TRBV2 and TRBJ2-5 gives the full variable domain: EPEVTQTPSHQVTQMGQEVILRCVPISNHLYFYWYRQILGQKVEFLVSFYNNEISEKSEIFDDQFSVERPDGSNFTLKIRSTKLEDSAMYFCASGASGGVQETQYFGPGTRLLVL.

The chain has TRBV2 and TRBJ2-7; TRBD1 matches 11 bases. CDR1 SNHLY and CDR2 FYNNEI come from the germline V gene. The ends lost 6 bases at V and 3 bases at J; junction bases unmatched: 10. There are 16 residues in the CDR3. CDR3 region: CASRPGQGAIRYEQYF. For the CDR3, the DNA is TGTGCCAGCAGGCCCGGACAGGGGGCAATTCGCTACGAGCAGTACTTC.

This clonotype was found many times. V gene TRBV12-3 or TRBV12-4 combines with J gene TRBJ1-1; D uncertain. The V end was cut by 5 bases, the J end by 4 bases, with 17 bases between. The length of the CDR3 is 15 residues. Here the CDR3 DNA reads TGTGCCAGCAGTACAAACCTTGGTGGTATCACTGAAGCTTTCTTT. Translation: CASSTNLGGITEAFF.

Details on this clonotype: This is likely a read error, given that the CDR3 carries no conserved phenylalanine or tryptophan at its end. The DNA is left out, because the CDR3 cannot be placed on it with certainty; the CDR3 is given as TCRdb lists it. The chain is built from TRBV7-9 and TRBJ2-6. Including both end residues, the CDR3 is 9 amino acids long. Germline V gene lookup returns CDR1 SEHNR and CDR2 FQNEAQ (reference sequence). The CDR3 loop is CASSLVAGG.

The chain has TRBV12-5 and TRBJ2-7; D is perhaps TRBD2 (5 bases). The V end was cut by 7 bases, the J end by 3 bases, with 16 bases between. The CDR3 length is 14 residues. Per the germline V gene, CDR1 is LGHNT and CDR2 is FRNRAP. The CDR3 sequence: CASASDRRGYEQYF. The CDR3 coding sequence is TGTGCTAGTGCTTCGGACCGACGGGGCTACGAGCAGTACTTC.

The sample holds a few counts of this clonotype. J is TRBJ2-7 and V is TRBV4-1; TRBD1 is a possible D gene (5 bases). The CDR3 is 14 residues long. Looked up from germline, CDR1 is MGHRA and CDR2 is YSYEKL. The V and J ends lost 0 bases and 3 bases respectively, with 9 bases between them. The CDR3 nucleotides read TGCGCCAGCAGCCAAGAGACAGCCAGCTACGAGCAGTACTTC. Protein sequence: CASSQETASYEQYF.